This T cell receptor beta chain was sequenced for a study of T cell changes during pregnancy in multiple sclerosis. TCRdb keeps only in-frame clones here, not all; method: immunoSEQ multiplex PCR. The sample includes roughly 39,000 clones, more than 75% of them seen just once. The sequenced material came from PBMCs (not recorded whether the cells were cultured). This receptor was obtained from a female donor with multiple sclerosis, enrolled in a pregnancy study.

CDR3 in amino acids: CASSDSGSATYEQYF. The CDR3 bases are TGTGCCAGCAGTGATAGCGGGAGTGCCACCTACGAGCAGTACTTC. The rearrangement joins TRBV27 to TRBJ2-7, with TRBD2 identical over 9 bases. Germline CDR1 reads MNHEY; CDR2 reads SMNVEV (reference sequence). This CDR3 is 15 amino acids long. Trimming cost V 5 bases and J 2 bases; bases outside gene matches: 7.